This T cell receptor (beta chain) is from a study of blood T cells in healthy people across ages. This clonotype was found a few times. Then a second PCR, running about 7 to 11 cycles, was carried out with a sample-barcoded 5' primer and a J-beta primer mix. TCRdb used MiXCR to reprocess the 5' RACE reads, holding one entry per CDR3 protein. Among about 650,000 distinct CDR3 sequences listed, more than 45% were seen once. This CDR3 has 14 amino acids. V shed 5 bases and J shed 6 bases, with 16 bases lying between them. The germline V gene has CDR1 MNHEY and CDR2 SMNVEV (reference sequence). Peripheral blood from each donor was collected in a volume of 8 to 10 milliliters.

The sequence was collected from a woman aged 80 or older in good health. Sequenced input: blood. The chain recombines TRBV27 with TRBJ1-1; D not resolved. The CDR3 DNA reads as TGTGCCAGCAGTCTTGGTCGGTATGCGGCTGAAGCTTTCTTT. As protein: CASSLGRYAAEAFF.